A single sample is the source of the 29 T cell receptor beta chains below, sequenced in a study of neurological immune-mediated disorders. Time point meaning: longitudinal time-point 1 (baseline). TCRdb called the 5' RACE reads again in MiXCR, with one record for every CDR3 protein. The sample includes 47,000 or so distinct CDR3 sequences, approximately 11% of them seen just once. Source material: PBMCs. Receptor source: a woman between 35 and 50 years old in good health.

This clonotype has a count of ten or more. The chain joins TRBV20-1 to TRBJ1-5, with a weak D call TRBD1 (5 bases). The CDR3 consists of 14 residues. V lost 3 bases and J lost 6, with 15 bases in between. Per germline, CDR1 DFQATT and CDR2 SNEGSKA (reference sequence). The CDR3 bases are TGCAGTGCTAGGATGCGGCAGGGTAGTCAGCCCCAGCATTTT. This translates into CSARMRQGSQPQHF.

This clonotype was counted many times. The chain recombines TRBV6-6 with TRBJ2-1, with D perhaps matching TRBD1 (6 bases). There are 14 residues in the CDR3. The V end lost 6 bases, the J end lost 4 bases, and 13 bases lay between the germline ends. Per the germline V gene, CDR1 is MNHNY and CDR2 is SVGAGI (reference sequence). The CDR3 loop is CASSLPDRYNEQFF. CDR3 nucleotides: TGTGCCAGCAGCCTCCCGGACAGATACAATGAGCAGTTCTTC.

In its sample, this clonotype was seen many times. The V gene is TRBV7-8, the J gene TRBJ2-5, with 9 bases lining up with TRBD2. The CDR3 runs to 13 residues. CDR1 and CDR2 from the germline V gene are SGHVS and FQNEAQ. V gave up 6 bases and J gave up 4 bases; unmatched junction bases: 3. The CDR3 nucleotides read TGTGCCAGCAGATTACTAGCGGGAGAGACCCAGTACTTC. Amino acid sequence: CASRLLAGETQYF.

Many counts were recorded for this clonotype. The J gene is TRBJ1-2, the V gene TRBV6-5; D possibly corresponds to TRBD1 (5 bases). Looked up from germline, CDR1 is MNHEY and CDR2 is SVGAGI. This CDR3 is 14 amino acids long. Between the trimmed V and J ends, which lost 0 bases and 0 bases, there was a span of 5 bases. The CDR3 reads CASSYSGANYGYTF. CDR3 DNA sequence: TGTGCCAGCAGTTACTCAGGGGCTAACTATGGCTACACCTTC.

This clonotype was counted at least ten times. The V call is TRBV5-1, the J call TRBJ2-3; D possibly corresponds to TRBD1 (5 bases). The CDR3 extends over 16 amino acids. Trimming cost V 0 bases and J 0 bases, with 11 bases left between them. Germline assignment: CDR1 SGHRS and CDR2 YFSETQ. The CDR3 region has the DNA TGCGCCAGCAGCTTGGTTTGGGGCACGAGCACAGATACGCAGTATTTT. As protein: CASSLVWGTSTDTQYF.

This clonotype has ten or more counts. The chain's CDR3 is CASSQRPGETQYF. The CDR3 nucleotides are TGTGCCAGCAGCCAGCGTCCCGGGGAGACCCAGTACTTC. This chain uses TRBV7-8 with TRBJ2-5; the D is unclear. This CDR3 has 13 residues. In germline, CDR1 is SGHVS, CDR2 FQNEAQ. V was trimmed by 5 bases and J by 5 bases, leaving 12 bases between them.

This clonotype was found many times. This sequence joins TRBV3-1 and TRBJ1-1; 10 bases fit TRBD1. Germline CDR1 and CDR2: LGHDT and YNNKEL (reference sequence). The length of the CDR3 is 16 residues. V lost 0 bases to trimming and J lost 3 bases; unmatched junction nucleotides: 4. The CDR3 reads CASSQDYGTGDTEAFF. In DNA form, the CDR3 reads TGTGCCAGCAGCCAAGATTACGGGACAGGGGACACTGAAGCTTTCTTT.

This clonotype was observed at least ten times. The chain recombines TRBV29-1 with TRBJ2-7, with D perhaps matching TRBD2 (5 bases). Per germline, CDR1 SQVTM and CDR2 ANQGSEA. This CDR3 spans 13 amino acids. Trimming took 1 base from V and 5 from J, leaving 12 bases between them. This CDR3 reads CSVEGRQEDEQYF. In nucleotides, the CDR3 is TGCAGCGTTGAAGGTAGGCAGGAGGACGAGCAGTACTTC.

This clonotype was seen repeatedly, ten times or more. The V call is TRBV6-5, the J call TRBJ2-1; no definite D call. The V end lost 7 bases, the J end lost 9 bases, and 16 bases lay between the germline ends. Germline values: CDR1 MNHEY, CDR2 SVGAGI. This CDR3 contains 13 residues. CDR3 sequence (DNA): TGTGCCAGCACCTACAGTCTAAGTGGTGAGCAGTTCTTC. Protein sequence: CASTYSLSGEQFF.

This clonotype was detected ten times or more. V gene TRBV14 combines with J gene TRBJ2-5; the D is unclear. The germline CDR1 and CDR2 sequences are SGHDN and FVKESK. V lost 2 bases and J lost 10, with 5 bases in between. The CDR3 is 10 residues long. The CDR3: CASSQPIQYF. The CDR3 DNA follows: TGTGCCAGCAGCCAACCGATCCAGTACTTC.

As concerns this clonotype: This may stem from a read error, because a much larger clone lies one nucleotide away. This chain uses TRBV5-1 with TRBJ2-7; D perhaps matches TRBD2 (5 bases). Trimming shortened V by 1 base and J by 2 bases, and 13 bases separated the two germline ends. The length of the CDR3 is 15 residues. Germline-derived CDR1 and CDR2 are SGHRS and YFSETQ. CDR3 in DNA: TGCGCCAGCAGCTTGCCGCAGATGGAGGCCTACGAGCAGTACTTC. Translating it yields CASSLPQMEAYEQYF.

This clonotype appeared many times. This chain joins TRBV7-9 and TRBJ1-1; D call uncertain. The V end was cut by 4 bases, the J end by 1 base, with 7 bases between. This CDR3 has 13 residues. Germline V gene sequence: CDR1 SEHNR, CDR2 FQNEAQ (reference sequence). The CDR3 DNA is TGTGCCAGCAGCTATCGACAGAACACTGAAGCTTTCTTT. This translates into CASSYRQNTEAFF.

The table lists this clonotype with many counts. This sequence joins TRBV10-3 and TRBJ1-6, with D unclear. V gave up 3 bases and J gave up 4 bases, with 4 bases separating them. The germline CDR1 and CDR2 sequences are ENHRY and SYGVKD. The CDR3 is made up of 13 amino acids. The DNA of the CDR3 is TGTGCCATCAGTGATGGGTATAATTCACCCCTCCACTTT. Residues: CAISDGYNSPLHF.

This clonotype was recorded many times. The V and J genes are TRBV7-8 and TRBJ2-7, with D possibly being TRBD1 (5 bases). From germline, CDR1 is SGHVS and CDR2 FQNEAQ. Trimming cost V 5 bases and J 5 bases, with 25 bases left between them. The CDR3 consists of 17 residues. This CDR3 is CASSPRKRAAGKHEQYF. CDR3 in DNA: TGTGCCAGCAGCCCCCGTAAAAGGGCGGCAGGGAAGCACGAGCAGTACTTC.

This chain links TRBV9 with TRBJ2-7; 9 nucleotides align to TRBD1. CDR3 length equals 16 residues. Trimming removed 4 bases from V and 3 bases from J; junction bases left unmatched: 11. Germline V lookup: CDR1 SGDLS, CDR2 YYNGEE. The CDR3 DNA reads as TGTGCCAGCAGCAAAGGTCTAGGGGACAGGGACTACGAGCAGTACTTC. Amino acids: CASSKGLGDRDYEQYF.

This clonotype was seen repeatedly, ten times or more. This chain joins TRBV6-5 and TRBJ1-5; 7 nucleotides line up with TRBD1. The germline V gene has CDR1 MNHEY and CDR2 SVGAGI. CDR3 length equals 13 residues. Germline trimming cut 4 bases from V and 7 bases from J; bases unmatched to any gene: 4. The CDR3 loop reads CASSLQGTQPQHF. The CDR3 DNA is TGTGCCAGCAGTTTACAGGGGACCCAGCCCCAGCATTTT.

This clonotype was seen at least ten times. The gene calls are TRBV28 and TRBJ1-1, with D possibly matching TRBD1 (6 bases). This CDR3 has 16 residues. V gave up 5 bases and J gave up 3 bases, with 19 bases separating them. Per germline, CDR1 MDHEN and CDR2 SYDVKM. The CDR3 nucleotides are TGTGCCAGCAGTCTAGGGGGTGGAGGGAGCGACACTGAAGCTTTCTTT. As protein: CASSLGGGGSDTEAFF.

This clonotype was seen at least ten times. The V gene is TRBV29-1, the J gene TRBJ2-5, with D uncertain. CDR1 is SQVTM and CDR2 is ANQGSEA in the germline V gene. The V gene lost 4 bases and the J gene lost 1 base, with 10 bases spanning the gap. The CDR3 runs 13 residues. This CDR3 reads CSVAPRFQETQYF. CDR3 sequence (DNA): TGCAGCGTTGCCCCGCGGTTCCAAGAGACCCAGTACTTC.

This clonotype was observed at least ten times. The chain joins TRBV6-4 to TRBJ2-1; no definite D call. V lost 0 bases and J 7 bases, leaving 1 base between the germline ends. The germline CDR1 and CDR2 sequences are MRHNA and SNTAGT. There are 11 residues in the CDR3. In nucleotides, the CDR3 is TGTGCCAGCAGTGACTCAAATGAGCAGTTCTTC. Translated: CASSDSNEQFF.

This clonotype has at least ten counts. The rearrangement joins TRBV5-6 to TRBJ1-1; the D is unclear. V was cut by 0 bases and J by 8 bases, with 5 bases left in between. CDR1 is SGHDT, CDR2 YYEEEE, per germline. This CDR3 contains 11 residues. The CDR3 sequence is CASSLGVEAFF. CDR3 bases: TGTGCCAGCAGCTTGGGGGTAGAAGCTTTCTTT.

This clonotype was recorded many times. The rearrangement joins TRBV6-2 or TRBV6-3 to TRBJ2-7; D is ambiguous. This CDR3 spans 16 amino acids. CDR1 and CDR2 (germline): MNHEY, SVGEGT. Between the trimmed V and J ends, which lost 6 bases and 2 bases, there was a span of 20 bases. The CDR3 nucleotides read TGTGCCAGCAGCCCCTCGGGCTCCTCGACTCCCTACGAGCAGTACTTC. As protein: CASSPSGSSTPYEQYF.

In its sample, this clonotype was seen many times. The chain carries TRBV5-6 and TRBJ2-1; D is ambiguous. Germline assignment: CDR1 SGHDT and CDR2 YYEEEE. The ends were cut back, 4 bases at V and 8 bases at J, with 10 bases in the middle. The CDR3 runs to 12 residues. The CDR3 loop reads CASSKLVDEQFF. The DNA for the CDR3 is TGTGCCAGCAGCAAGCTCGTGGATGAGCAGTTCTTC. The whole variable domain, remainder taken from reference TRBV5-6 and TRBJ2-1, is DAGVTQSPTHLIKTRGQQVTLRCSPKSGHDTVSWYQQALGQGPQFIFQYYEEEERQRGNFPDRFSGHQFPNYSSELNVNALLLGDSALYLCASSKLVDEQFFGPGTRLTVL.

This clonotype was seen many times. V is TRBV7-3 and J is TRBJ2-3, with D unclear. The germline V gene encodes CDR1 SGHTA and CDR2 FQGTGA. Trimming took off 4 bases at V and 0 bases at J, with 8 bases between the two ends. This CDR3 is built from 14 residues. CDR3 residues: CASSSLGSTDTQYF. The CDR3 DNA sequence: TGTGCCAGCAGCTCCCTGGGGAGCACAGATACGCAGTATTTT.

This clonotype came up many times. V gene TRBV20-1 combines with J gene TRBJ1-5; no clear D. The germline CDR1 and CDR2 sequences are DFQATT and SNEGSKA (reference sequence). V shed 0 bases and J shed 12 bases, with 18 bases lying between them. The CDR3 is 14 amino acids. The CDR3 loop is CSARDKGRTALQHF. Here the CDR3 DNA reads TGCAGTGCTAGAGATAAGGGCAGGACGGCGCTCCAGCATTTT.

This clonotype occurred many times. CDR3 protein: CASSLTFGGITEAFF. CDR3 DNA: TGTGCCAGCAGCCTCACGTTCGGGGGGATAACTGAAGCTTTCTTT. The chain employs TRBV7-3 and TRBJ1-1; D might be TRBD1 (5 bases). The V end was cut by 5 bases, the J end by 5 bases, with 18 bases between. This CDR3 region has 15 residues. Per germline, CDR1 SGHTA and CDR2 FQGTGA.

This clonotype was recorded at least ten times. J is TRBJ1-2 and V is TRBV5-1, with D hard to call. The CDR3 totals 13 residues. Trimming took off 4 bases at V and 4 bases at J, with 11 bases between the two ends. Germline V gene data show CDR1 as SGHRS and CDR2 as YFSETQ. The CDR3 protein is CASSPPTSYGYTF. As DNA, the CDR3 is TGCGCCAGCAGCCCACCGACAAGCTATGGCTACACCTTC.

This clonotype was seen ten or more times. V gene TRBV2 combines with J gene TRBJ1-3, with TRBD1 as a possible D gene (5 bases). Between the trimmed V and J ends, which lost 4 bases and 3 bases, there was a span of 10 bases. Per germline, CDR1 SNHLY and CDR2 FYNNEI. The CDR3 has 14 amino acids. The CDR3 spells CASSGQGLGNTIYF. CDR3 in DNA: TGTGCCAGCAGTGGCCAGGGCCTTGGAAACACCATATATTTT.

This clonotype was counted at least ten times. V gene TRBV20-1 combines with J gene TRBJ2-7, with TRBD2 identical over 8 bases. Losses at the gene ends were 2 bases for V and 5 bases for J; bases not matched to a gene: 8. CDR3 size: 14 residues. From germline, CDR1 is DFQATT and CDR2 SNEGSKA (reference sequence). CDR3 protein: CSARLGTRSHEQYF. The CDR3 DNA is TGCAGTGCTAGATTGGGGACTAGGTCCCACGAGCAGTACTTC.

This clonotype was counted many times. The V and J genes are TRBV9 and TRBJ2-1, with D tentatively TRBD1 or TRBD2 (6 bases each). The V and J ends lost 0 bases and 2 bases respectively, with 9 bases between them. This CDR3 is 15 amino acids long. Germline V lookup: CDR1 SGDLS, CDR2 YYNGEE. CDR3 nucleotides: TGTGCCAGCAGCGTAGAGGGGGGCGCCTACAATGAGCAGTTCTTC. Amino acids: CASSVEGGAYNEQFF. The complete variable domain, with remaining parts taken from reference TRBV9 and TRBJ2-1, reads DSGVTQTPKHLITATGQRVTLRCSPRSGDLSVYWYQQSLDQGLQFLIQYYNGEERAKGNILERFSAQQFPDLHSELNLSSLELGDSALYFCASSVEGGAYNEQFFGPGTRLTVL.